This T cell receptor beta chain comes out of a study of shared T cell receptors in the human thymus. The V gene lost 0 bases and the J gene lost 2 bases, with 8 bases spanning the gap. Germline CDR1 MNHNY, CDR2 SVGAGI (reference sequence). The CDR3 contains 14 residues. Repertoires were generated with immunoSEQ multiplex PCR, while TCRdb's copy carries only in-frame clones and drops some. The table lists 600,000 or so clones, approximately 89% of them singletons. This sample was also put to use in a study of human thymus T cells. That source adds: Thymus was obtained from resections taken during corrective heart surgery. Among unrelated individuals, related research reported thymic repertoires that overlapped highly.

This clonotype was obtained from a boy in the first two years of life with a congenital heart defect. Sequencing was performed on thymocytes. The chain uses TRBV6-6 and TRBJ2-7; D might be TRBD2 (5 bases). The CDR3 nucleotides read TGTGCCAGCAGTTACTCTCGGGAAGCCTACGAGCAGTACTTC. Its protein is CASSYSREAYEQYF.